The 28 T cell receptor beta chains below all came from one sample that was sequenced in a study of T-cell reconstitution after alpha-beta-depleted transplantation in children. The TCRbeta library incorporated unique molecular identifiers. TCRdb recomputed calls from the PCR reads with MiXCR, one row per CDR3 protein. Of about 600,000 distinct CDR3 sequences listed, 10% to 15% are singletons. Sequencing was performed on PBMCs, mostly from graft donor cells, taken 360 days after TCRalphabeta/CD19-depleted stem cell transplant. The receptors stem from a male patient aged 10 to 17 who had a stem cell transplant for acute myeloid leukemia, so the T cells may come from the graft donor.

This rearrangement joins TRBV20-1 to TRBJ1-5, with D perhaps matching TRBD1 (5 bases). Germline V gene data show CDR1 as DFQATT and CDR2 as SNEGSKA (reference sequence). Trimming took off 1 base at V and 6 bases at J, with 16 bases between the two ends. The CDR3 consists of 15 residues. The CDR3 spells CSARVGHSGAQPQHF. Here the CDR3 DNA reads TGCAGTGCTAGAGTAGGGCATAGCGGGGCTCAGCCCCAGCATTTT.

The rearrangement uses TRBV12-3 or TRBV12-4 and TRBJ2-3, with 8 nucleotides matching TRBD2. This CDR3 is built from 17 residues. Losses at the gene ends were 4 bases for V and 1 base for J; bases not matched to a gene: 10. The CDR3 region is CASSSGGSLKGTDTQYF. CDR3 DNA sequence: TGTGCCAGCAGTTCGGGGGGGTCCTTAAAAGGCACAGATACGCAGTATTTT.

The chain carries TRBV6-2 or TRBV6-3 and TRBJ1-6; TRBD1 matches at 7 bases. Per the germline V gene, CDR1 is MNHEY and CDR2 is SVGEGT. The V segment lost 2 bases and the J segment 0 bases; nucleotides outside the gene matches: 1. The length of the CDR3 is 16 residues. The DNA for the CDR3 is TGTGCCAGCAGTTACGGGGACAGCTCCTATAATTCACCCCTCCACTTT. Translation gives CASSYGDSSYNSPLHF.

This clonotype was picked up a small number of times. The germline gene is not matched at one end of the junction; a read error may be the cause. The genes are TRBV4-2 and TRBJ2-3, with D unresolved. Germline lookup yields CDR1 LGHNA and CDR2 YNFKEQ. The length of the CDR3 is 16 residues. The CDR3: CASSQVIAYGTDTQYF. The CDR3 DNA reads as TGCGCCAGCAGCCAGGTCATTGCCTACGGCACAGATACGCAGTATTTT.

The J gene is TRBJ2-6, the V gene TRBV28; D gene unclear. V dropped 10 bases and J dropped 7 bases, with 20 bases sitting between them. The CDR3 consists of 15 residues. Germline-derived CDR1 and CDR2 are MDHEN and SYDVKM. CDR3 sequence reads: CAMGSGLPCANVLTF. The DNA of the CDR3 is TGTGCCATGGGCTCCGGGCTCCCTTGCGCCAACGTCCTGACTTTC.

Only a few counts were recorded for this clonotype. The V gene is TRBV5-1, the J gene TRBJ2-1; TRBD2 agrees at 9 bases. This CDR3 contains 16 residues. Germline V CDR1 and CDR2: SGHRS, YFSETQ. V gave up 4 bases and J gave up 2 bases; unmatched junction bases: 7. The CDR3 DNA is TGCGCCAGCAGCCTGGGACTAGCCGCCGCCTACAATGAGCAGTTCTTC. Translating gives CASSLGLAAAYNEQFF.

This clonotype has just a few counts. The J gene is TRBJ2-1, the V gene TRBV5-1; D assignment may be TRBD1 or TRBD2 (5 bases each). Trimming cost V 5 bases and J 0 bases, with 18 bases left between them. This CDR3 is built from 17 residues. CDR1 is SGHRS and CDR2 is YFSETQ in the germline V gene. The DNA for the CDR3 is TGCGCCAGCAGGGTAAGACCGGGACCTGACTCCTACAATGAGCAGTTCTTC. As protein: CASRVRPGPDSYNEQFF.

The rearrangement uses TRBV28 and TRBJ1-1; D might be TRBD1 (6 bases). Germline V lookup: CDR1 MDHEN, CDR2 SYDVKM. The CDR3 totals 13 residues. V was trimmed by 8 bases and J by 1 base, leaving 11 bases between them. The CDR3 sequence is CASGGGANTEAFF. The CDR3 DNA is TGTGCCAGCGGAGGGGGAGCGAACACTGAAGCTTTCTTT.

This chain links TRBV18 with TRBJ2-7; D is undetermined. This CDR3 spans 14 amino acids. Germline V lookup: CDR1 KGHSH, CDR2 LQKENI. The V gene lost 1 base and the J gene lost 1 base, with 8 bases spanning the gap. The CDR3 spells CASSPLVTSYEQYF. In DNA form, the CDR3 reads TGTGCCAGCTCACCACTAGTAACGTCCTACGAGCAGTACTTC.

This clonotype was detected only a few times. The chain carries TRBV12-3 or TRBV12-4 and TRBJ2-7; weak D call: TRBD2 (6 bases). Trimming removed 5 bases at V and 1 base at J, with 18 bases between. CDR3 length: 16 amino acids. The CDR3 region is CASSANWGLRSYEQYF. DNA for the CDR3: TGTGCCAGCAGTGCAAACTGGGGACTGCGTTCCTACGAGCAGTACTTC.

Ten or more counts support this clonotype. The chain recombines TRBV4-1 with TRBJ1-1; 8 nucleotides agree with TRBD1. The germline V gene encodes CDR1 MGHRA and CDR2 YSYEKL. The CDR3 is 18 amino acids. V lost 4 bases to trimming and J lost 3 bases; unmatched junction nucleotides: 16. The CDR3 DNA follows: TGCGCCAGCAGCCCGACCACGAGCAGGACAGGGTATGACACTGAAGCTTTCTTT. Translated, it gives CASSPTTSRTGYDTEAFF.

This chain uses TRBV20-1 with TRBJ2-5, with 13 bases fitting TRBD2. The CDR3 sequence is 15 residues long. Germline lookup yields CDR1 DFQATT and CDR2 SNEGSKA (reference sequence). The V gene end was trimmed by 4 bases and the J gene end by 2 bases; junction bases not matched to a gene: 4. Written as DNA, the CDR3 is TGCAGTGCTACACTAGCGGGAGGGGGTCAAGAGACCCAGTACTTC. It translates to CSATLAGGGQETQYF.

Only a few counts were recorded for this clonotype. The CDR3 here is CSARAPGTRRREQFF. The CDR3 DNA sequence: TGCAGTGCTAGAGCCCCCGGGACTAGGAGGCGTGAGCAGTTCTTC. The chain joins TRBV20-1 to TRBJ2-1, with 8 bases aligning to TRBD2. The germline V gene has CDR1 DFQATT and CDR2 SNEGSKA (reference sequence). The CDR3 totals 15 residues. The J segment lost 9 bases and the V segment lost 1 base, leaving 11 bases of the junction unmatched.

This clonotype was observed a single time. The chain links TRBV5-1 to TRBJ2-1; 7 bases agree with TRBD2. The CDR3 spans 15 residues. The germline V gene encodes CDR1 SGHRS and CDR2 YFSETQ. Trimming at V came to 3 bases and at J to 7 bases, leaving 10 bases not matched to a gene. This CDR3 is CASSSPSGTGNEQFF. CDR3 nucleotide sequence: TGCGCCAGCAGCTCACCTAGCGGAACGGGGAATGAGCAGTTCTTC.

A note on this clonotype: Since a much larger clone is just one base distant, this may be a read error. The rearrangement links TRBV29-1 to TRBJ1-2; 10 positions match TRBD1. Looked up from germline, CDR1 is SQVTM and CDR2 is ANQGSEA. After removal of 3 bases from V and 3 bases from J, the junction contained 1 base not matched to a gene. The CDR3 has 13 residues. The CDR3 here is CSVEGTGDYGYTF. The CDR3 region has the DNA TGCAGCGTTGAGGGGACAGGGGACTATGGCTACACCTTC.

This clonotype was seen a few times. The chain joins TRBV20-1 to TRBJ2-3, with D possibly matching TRBD2 (6 bases). This CDR3 is built from 14 residues. Germline CDR1 and CDR2: DFQATT and SNEGSKA (reference sequence). The V and J ends lost 1 base and 5 bases respectively, with 13 bases between them. In DNA, the CDR3 is TGCAGTGCTAGAGTTAGCGGCCGGGTAGATACGCAGTATTTT. Its protein product is CSARVSGRVDTQYF.

This chain uses TRBV29-1 with TRBJ1-4; D call uncertain. V lost 0 bases and J 13 bases, leaving 18 bases between the germline ends. This CDR3 spans 14 amino acids. Germline lookup yields CDR1 SQVTM and CDR2 ANQGSEA. The chain's CDR3 is CSVEEVQASKILFF. CDR3 bases: TGCAGCGTTGAAGAGGTCCAGGCATCGAAAATACTGTTTTTT.

This chain connects TRBV15 to TRBJ2-3; D could derive from TRBD1 or TRBD2 (6 bases each). This CDR3 is built from 14 residues. The V end lost 0 bases, the J end lost 5 bases, and 9 bases lay between the germline ends. Germline V lookup: CDR1 LNHNV, CDR2 YYDKDF (reference sequence). CDR3 DNA: TGTGCCACCAGCAGAGATCGGGGGCTAGATACGCAGTATTTT. Protein: CATSRDRGLDTQYF.

This clonotype turned up a few times. This CDR3 reads CASSVSGTVNEQFF. In DNA form, the CDR3 reads TGTGCCAGCAGCGTCTCCGGGACAGTTAATGAGCAGTTCTTC. The rearrangement links TRBV9 to TRBJ2-1; 7 bases fit TRBD1. Trimming took 2 bases from V and 7 from J; bases not matched to a gene: 6. Per germline, CDR1 SGDLS and CDR2 YYNGEE. The CDR3 sequence is 14 residues long.

There are many counts of this clonotype. The gene calls are TRBV18 and TRBJ2-4, with 8 bases identical to TRBD1. V was clipped by 3 bases and J by 0 bases; unmatched bases: 4. In germline, CDR1 is KGHSH, CDR2 LQKENI. This CDR3 comprises 16 residues. The CDR3 bases are TGTGCCAGCTCACCCGGGACAGGAGTAGCCAAAAACATTCAGTACTTC. It is translated as CASSPGTGVAKNIQYF.

In this sample, this clonotype turned up a few times. V is TRBV7-9 and J is TRBJ2-1; D call uncertain. The CDR3 loop spans 12 amino acids. The V gene lost 5 bases and the J gene lost 8 bases, with 10 bases spanning the gap. Looked up from germline, CDR1 is SEHNR and CDR2 is FQNEAQ (reference sequence). The CDR3 here is CASSRRFDEQFF. The CDR3 region has the DNA TGTGCCAGCAGCCGTCGTTTCGATGAGCAGTTCTTC. The full variable domain, with the rest looked up from reference TRBV7-9 and TRBJ2-1, is DTGVSQNPRHKITKRGQNVTFRCDPISEHNRLYWYRQTLGQGPEFLTYFQNEAQLEKSRLLSDRFSAERPKGSFSTLEIQRTEQGDSAMYLCASSRRFDEQFFGPGTRLTVL.

This clonotype was seen only a few times. The chain links TRBV27 to TRBJ2-7; D possibly corresponds to TRBD2 (6 bases). This CDR3 has 13 amino acids. The V gene's germline CDR1 is MNHEY and CDR2 SMNVEV (reference sequence). Trimming stripped 11 bases from V and 0 bases from J, with 14 bases between. This chain's CDR3 is CAAEGLGSYEQYF. CDR3 in DNA: TGTGCCGCGGAGGGGCTTGGCTCCTACGAGCAGTACTTC.

The chain combines TRBV27 with TRBJ1-2; maybe TRBD1 (6 bases). The CDR3 totals 15 residues. Germline lookup yields CDR1 MNHEY and CDR2 SMNVEV (reference sequence). V dropped 6 bases and J dropped 7 bases, with 21 bases sitting between them. CDR3 in DNA: TGTGCCAGCAGAGCCGGGACACAAGGAAATGTTGGCTACACCTTC. Protein product: CASRAGTQGNVGYTF.

This clonotype was recorded at least ten times. This rearrangement joins TRBV29-1 to TRBJ2-1; TRBD2 aligns across 10 bases. The CDR3 loop spans 15 amino acids. V lost 4 bases and J lost 5; bases outside the gene matches: 8. The germline V gene has CDR1 SQVTM and CDR2 ANQGSEA. The CDR3 DNA reads TGCAGCGTTGTCGATCCAGCGGGGGGGGACAATGAGCAGTTCTTC. This gives the protein CSVVDPAGGDNEQFF.

Many counts were recorded for this clonotype. The genes are TRBV20-1 and TRBJ2-5, with D perhaps being TRBD1 or TRBD2 (5 bases each). Germline lookup yields CDR1 DFQATT and CDR2 SNEGSKA (reference sequence). CDR3 length equals 13 residues. V lost 2 bases and J lost 1, with 8 bases in between. The DNA of the CDR3 is TGCAGTGCTAGACAGGGACCCCAAGAGACCCAGTACTTC. Translated, it gives CSARQGPQETQYF.

This clonotype was seen a handful of times. This chain joins TRBV4-3 and TRBJ2-7; the match to TRBD2 covers 9 bases. Germline values: CDR1 LGHNA, CDR2 YSLEER. The CDR3 runs 14 residues. Trimming took 3 bases from V and 2 from J; bases not matched to a gene: 2. The CDR3 nucleotides read TGCGCCAGCAGCCATAGCGGGAGTCCCTACGAGCAGTACTTC. Encoded protein: CASSHSGSPYEQYF.

This clonotype was seen a handful of times. The V call is TRBV28, the J call TRBJ2-7; D not resolved. Germline loops: CDR1 MDHEN, CDR2 SYDVKM. Trimming pared 1 base from V and 4 bases from J, leaving 14 bases between. The length of the CDR3 is 15 residues. The DNA of the CDR3 is TGTGCCAGCAGTTTATTAAGGCCTCCCCTTTACGAGCAGTACTTC. Encoded protein: CASSLLRPPLYEQYF.

This clonotype appeared many times. The gene calls are TRBV7-8 and TRBJ2-7; 8 positions match TRBD2. The J segment lost 5 bases and the V segment lost 6 bases, leaving 12 bases of the junction unmatched. This CDR3 has 15 amino acids. From germline, CDR1 is SGHVS and CDR2 FQNEAQ. CDR3 nucleotide sequence: TGTGCCAGCAGGCATCGTCGAGCGGGAGAAGACGAGCAGTACTTC. Amino acids: CASRHRRAGEDEQYF. Combining the CDR3 with reference TRBV7-8 and TRBJ2-7 gives the whole variable domain GAGVSQSPRYKVAKRGQDVALRCDPISGHVSLFWYQQALGQGPEFLTYFQNEAQLDKSGLPSDRFFAERPEGSVSTLKIQRTQQEDSAVYLCASRHRRAGEDEQYFGPGTRLTVT.